In its sample, the clone carrying this T cell receptor beta chain was seen a few times. Time point given: newly diagnosed GD, antithyroid drugs for less than 3 months. PBMC RNA served as the TCR library source. This entry is derived from a study of regulatory T cells in long-lasting Graves disease. HTBI primers from iRepertoire and Arm-PCR of CDR3 regions yielded the TCR beta libraries. TCRdb itself ran the multiplex PCR reads through MiXCR, one entry per CDR3 protein. This table holds roughly 260,000 distinct CDR3 sequences, about 17% found once. Trimming cost V 2 bases and J 2 bases, with 16 bases left between them. Germline values: CDR1 KGHSH, CDR2 LQKENI. The CDR3 runs 17 residues. These data also formed part of another study, on T cells in Graves' hyperthyroidism and ophthalmopathy.

The chain couples TRBV18 to TRBJ1-3, with TRBD1 as a possible D gene (5 bases). The sequence was obtained from a woman in her 30s with Graves disease. The sample here was peripheral blood mononuclear cells (PBMCs), taken at new diagnosis, from a patient treated with antithyroid drugs. CDR3 sequence (DNA): TGTGCCAGCTCACCAATGCCGGGAGAGGGACCTGGAAACACCATATATTTT. This encodes CASSPMPGEGPGNTIYF.